This T cell receptor (beta chain) derives from a study of shared clonotypes between healthy human individuals. Assay used: immunoSEQ multiplex PCR; TCRdb lists only in-frame clones, some missing. The sample lists around 1.9 million clones; 93% were seen once. Study observations and caveats: Relative to their counterparts shared across all four donors, non-shared clonotypes exhibited diminished generation probabilities. Specimens sampled were limited to blood, with tissue repertoires likely differing. Limited genetic and exposure-history diversity came from having few donors.

CD8 cells classed as naive were CD45RO-negative and positively selected for CCR7, excluding terminally differentiated effector memory CD45RA+ cells. Those who donated were healthy HIV-negative adults, with no recent acute infections or vaccinations reported. Points on this clone: Its specificity is not known.

This receptor was obtained from a man in his late teens or twenties in good health. Some clones in this sample may be carry-over from other donors' samples. Material: naive CD8+ T cells from PBMCs.

CDR3 DNA: TGCAGCGCCGTCGTTGGTGAGCAGTTCTTC. It is translated as CSAVVGEQFF. The chain couples TRBV29-1 to TRBJ2-1; D gene ambiguous. The CDR3 runs to 10 residues. Germline CDR1 SQVTM, CDR2 ANQGSEA. V gave up 7 bases and J gave up 9 bases, with 10 bases separating them.